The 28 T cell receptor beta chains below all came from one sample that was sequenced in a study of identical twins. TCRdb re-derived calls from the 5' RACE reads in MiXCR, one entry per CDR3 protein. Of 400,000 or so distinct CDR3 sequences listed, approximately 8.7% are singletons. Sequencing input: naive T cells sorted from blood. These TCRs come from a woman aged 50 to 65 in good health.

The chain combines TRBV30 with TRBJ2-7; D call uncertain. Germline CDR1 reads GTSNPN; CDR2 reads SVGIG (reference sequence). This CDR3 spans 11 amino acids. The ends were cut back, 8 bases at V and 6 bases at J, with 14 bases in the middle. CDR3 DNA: TGTGCCAGAGCATCAGGATCCGAGCAGTACTTC. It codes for CARASGSEQYF.

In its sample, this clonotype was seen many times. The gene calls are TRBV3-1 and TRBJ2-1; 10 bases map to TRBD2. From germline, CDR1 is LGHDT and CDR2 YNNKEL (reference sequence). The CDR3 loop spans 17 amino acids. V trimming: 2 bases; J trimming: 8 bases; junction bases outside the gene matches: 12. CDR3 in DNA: TGTGCCAGCAGCCAACTTAGCAAGCGGGAGGGCCGCGATGAGCAGTTCTTC. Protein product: CASSQLSKREGRDEQFF.

The CDR3, as DNA: TGCAGTGCTAGACAGGGGAGCACTGAAGCTTTCTTT. It codes for CSARQGSTEAFF. The genes are TRBV20-1 and TRBJ1-1, with D perhaps TRBD1 (6 bases). Per germline, CDR1 DFQATT and CDR2 SNEGSKA (reference sequence). V was trimmed by 2 bases and J by 4 bases, leaving 8 bases between them. The CDR3 is made up of 12 amino acids.

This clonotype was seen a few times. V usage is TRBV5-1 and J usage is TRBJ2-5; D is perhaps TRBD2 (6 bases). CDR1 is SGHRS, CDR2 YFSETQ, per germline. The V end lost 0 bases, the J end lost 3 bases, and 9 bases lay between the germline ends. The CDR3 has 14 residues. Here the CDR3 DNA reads TGCGCCAGCAGCTTGGATGCGGGAAAAGAGACCCAGTACTTC. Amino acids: CASSLDAGKETQYF.

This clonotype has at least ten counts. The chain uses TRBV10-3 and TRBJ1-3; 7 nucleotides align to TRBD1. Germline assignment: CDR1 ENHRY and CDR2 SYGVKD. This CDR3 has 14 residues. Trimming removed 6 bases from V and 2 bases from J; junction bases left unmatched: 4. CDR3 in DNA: TGTGCCATCAGCGACGGGACAGCTGGAAACACCATATATTTT. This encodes CAISDGTAGNTIYF.

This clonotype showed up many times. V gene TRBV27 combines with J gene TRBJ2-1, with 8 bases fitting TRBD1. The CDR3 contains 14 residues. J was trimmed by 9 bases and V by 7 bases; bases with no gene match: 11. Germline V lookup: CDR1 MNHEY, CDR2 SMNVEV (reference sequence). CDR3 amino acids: CASNRQGIGTEQFF. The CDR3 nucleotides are TGTGCCAGCAACCGACAGGGGATAGGCACTGAGCAGTTCTTC.

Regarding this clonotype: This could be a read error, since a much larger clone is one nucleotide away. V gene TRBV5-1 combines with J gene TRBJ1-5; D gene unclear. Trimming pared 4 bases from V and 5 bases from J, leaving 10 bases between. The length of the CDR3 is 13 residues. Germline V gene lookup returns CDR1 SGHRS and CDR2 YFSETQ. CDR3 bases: TGCGCCAGCAGCATGGGCGCGGATCAGCCCCAGCATTTT. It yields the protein CASSMGADQPQHF.

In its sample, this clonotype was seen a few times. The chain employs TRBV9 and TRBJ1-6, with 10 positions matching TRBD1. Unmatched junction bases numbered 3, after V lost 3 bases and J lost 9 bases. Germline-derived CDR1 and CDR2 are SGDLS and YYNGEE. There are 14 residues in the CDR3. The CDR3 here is CASSDRDRGSPLHF. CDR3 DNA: TGTGCCAGCAGCGACCGGGACAGGGGTTCACCCCTCCACTTT.

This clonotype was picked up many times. CDR3 in amino acids: CSVDREYNEQFF. CDR3 in DNA: TGCAGCGTTGACAGGGAATACAATGAGCAGTTCTTC. This sequence joins TRBV29-1 and TRBJ2-1; D perhaps matches TRBD1 (5 bases). This CDR3 is built from 12 residues. Between the trimmed V and J ends, which lost 3 bases and 4 bases, there was a span of 7 bases. Germline V gives CDR1 SQVTM, CDR2 ANQGSEA.

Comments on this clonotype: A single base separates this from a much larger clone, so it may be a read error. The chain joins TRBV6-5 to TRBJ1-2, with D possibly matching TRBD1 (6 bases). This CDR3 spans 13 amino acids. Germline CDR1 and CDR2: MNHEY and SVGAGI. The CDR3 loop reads CASRPTGYYGYSF. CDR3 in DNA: TGTGCCAGCAGACCCACAGGGTACTATGGCTACTCCTTC.

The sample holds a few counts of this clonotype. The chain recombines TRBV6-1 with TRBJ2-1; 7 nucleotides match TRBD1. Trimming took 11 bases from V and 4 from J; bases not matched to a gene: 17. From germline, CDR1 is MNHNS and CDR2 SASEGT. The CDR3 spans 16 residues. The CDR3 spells CAGSDKPGQRYNEQFF. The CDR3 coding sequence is TGTGCCGGGAGCGACAAACCGGGACAGAGGTACAATGAGCAGTTCTTC.

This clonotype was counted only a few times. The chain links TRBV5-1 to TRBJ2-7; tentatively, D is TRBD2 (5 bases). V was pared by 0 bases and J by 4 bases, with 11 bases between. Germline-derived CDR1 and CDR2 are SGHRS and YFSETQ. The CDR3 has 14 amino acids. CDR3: CASSLDGKGYEQYF. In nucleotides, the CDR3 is TGCGCCAGCAGCTTGGACGGGAAGGGATACGAGCAGTACTTC. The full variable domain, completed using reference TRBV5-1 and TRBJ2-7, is KAGVTQTPRYLIKTRGQQVTLSCSPISGHRSVSWYQQTPGQGLQFLFEYFSETQRNKGNFPGRFSGRQFSNSRSEMNVSTLELGDSALYLCASSLDGKGYEQYFGPGTRLTVT.

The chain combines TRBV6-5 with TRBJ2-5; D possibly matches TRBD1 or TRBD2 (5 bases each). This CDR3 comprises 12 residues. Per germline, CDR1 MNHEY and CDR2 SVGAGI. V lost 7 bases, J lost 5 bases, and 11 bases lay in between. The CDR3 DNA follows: TGTGCCAGCAAACCGGGGCCGGAGACCCAGTACTTC. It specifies CASKPGPETQYF.

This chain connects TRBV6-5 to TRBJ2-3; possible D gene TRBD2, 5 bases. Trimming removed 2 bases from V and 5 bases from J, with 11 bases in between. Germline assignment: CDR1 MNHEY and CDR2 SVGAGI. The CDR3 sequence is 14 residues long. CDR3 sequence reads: CASSYASGEDTQYF. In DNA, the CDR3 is TGTGCCAGCAGTTACGCCTCCGGGGAAGATACGCAGTATTTT.

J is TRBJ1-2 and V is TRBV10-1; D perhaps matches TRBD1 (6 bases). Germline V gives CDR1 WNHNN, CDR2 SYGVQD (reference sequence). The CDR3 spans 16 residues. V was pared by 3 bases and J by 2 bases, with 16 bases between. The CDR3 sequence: CASSDSDRPSNYGYTF. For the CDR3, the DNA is TGCGCCAGCAGTGATTCGGACAGACCATCGAACTATGGCTACACCTTC.

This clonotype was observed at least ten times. Here the CDR3 reads CAISEVSADTQYF. The CDR3 nucleotides read TGTGCCATCAGTGAGGTTTCCGCAGATACGCAGTATTTT. The chain joins TRBV10-3 to TRBJ2-3; D call uncertain. CDR1 ENHRY and CDR2 SYGVKD come from the germline V gene. The CDR3 covers 13 residues. V was pared by 2 bases and J by 4 bases, with 7 bases between.

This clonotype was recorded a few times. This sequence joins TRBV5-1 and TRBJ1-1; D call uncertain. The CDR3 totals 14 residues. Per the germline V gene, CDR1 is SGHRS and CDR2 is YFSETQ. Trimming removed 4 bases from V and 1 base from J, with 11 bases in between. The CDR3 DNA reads TGCGCCAGCAGCGACCGGGAGACGAACACTGAAGCTTTCTTT. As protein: CASSDRETNTEAFF.

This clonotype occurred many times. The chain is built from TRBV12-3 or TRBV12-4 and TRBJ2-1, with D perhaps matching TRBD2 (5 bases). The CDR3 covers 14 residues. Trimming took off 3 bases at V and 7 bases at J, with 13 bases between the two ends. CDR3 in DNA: TGTGCCAGCAGTTTGGGCGGGCCCGCTAATGAGCAGTTCTTC. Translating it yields CASSLGGPANEQFF.

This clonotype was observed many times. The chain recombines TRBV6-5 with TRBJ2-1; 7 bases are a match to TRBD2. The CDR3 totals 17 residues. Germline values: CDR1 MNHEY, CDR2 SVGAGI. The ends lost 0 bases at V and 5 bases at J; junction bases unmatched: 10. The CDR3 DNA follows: TGTGCCAGCAGTTACTCCGGGGTACGCGGGAGAAACAATGAGCAGTTCTTC. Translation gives CASSYSGVRGRNNEQFF.

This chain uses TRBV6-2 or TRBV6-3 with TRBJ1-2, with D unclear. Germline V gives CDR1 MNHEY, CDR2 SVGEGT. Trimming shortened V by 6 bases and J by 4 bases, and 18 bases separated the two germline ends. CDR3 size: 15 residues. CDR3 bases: TGTGCCAGCAGACTCGACTCGGACGCAGTCTATGGCTACACCTTC. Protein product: CASRLDSDAVYGYTF.

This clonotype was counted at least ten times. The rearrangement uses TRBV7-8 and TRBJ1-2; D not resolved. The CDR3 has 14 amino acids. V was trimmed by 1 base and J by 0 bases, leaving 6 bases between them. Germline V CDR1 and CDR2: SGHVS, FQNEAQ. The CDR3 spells CASSLVGTNYGYTF. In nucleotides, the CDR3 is TGTGCCAGCAGCTTAGTAGGAACTAACTATGGCTACACCTTC.

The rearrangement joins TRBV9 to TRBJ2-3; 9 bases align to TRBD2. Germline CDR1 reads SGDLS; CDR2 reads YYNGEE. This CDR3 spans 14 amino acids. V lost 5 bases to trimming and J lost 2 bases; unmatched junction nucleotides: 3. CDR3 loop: CASRASGDTDTQYF. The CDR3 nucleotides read TGTGCCAGCAGAGCTAGCGGGGACACAGATACGCAGTATTTT.

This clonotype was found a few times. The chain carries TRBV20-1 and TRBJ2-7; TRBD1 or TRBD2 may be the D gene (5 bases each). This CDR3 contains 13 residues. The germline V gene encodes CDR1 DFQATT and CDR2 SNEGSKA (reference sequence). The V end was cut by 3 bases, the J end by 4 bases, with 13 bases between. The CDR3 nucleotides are TGCAGTGCTAGGTCGGGGCCCACTTACGAGCAGTACTTC. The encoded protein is CSARSGPTYEQYF.

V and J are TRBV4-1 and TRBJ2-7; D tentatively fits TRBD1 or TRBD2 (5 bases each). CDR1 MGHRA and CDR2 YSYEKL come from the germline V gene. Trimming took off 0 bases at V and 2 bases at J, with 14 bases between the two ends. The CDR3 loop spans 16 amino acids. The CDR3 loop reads CASSQEGTAYPYEQYF. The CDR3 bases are TGCGCCAGCAGCCAAGAAGGGACCGCCTATCCCTACGAGCAGTACTTC.

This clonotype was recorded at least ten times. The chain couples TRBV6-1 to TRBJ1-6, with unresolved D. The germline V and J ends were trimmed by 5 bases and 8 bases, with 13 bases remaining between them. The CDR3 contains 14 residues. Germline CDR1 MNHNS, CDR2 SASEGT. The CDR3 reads CASSRRREDSPLHF. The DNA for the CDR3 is TGTGCCAGCAGTCGTAGACGGGAGGATTCACCCCTCCACTTT.

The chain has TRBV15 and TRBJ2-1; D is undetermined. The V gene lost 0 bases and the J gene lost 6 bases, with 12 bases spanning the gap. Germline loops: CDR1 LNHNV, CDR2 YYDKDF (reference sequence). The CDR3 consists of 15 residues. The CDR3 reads CATSRDPKIGNEQFF. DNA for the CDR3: TGTGCCACCAGCAGAGATCCCAAGATAGGCAATGAGCAGTTCTTC.

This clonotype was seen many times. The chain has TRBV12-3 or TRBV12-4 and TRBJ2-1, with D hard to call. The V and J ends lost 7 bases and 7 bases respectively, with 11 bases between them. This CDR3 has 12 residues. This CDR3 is CASTLIGNEQFF. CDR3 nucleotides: TGTGCCAGCACTCTCATCGGAAATGAGCAGTTCTTC.

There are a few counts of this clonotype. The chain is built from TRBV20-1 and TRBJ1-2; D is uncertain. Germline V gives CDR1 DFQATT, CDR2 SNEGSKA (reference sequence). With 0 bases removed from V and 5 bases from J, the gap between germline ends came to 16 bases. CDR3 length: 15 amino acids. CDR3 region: CSARDLGRAVYGYTF. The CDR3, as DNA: TGCAGTGCTAGAGATTTAGGACGCGCAGTGTATGGCTACACCTTC.